The sequence of this TCR beta chain was determined in a study of OX40 agonist ivuxolimab in advanced cancers. Clones were read by immunoSEQ multiplex PCR, and TCRdb kept only the in-frame ones, dropping some. The repertoire consists of about 58,000 clones, with about 91% occurring once and the leading ten covering about 3.8%. Germline V gene data show CDR1 as SGHAT and CDR2 as FQNNGV. CDR3 length: 13 residues. The V segment lost 1 base and the J segment 7 bases; nucleotides outside the gene matches: 3. The receptor was derived from an adult with an advanced solid tumor such as melanoma, head and neck, liver or kidney cancer. Sequencing used CD4+ or CD8+ T cells sorted from blood, obtained in a trial of the OX40 agonist ivuxolimab. The chain is built from TRBV11-2 and TRBJ1-1, with 7 positions matching TRBD1. This chain's CDR3 is CASSLARGNEAFF. CDR3 DNA: TGTGCCAGCAGCTTAGCCAGGGGGAATGAAGCTTTCTTT.